These 30 T cell receptor beta chains were all obtained from the same sample, sequenced in a study of blood T cell repertoires in COVID-19. Profiling relied on immunoSEQ multiplex PCR, and the TCRdb table lists in-frame clones only, not all of them. The profile shows roughly 100,000 clones, approximately 88% of them singletons. The sample consisted of peripheral blood. These receptors were obtained from a man in his 60s with acute or convalescent COVID-19.

CDR3 sequence (DNA): TGTGCCAGCAGCTTAGGGGAGGTGGAGCTGTTTTTT. Translation gives CASSLGEVELFF. The V call is TRBV11-2, the J call TRBJ2-2, with D possibly matching TRBD2 (6 bases). CDR1 is SGHAT and CDR2 is FQNNGV in the germline V gene. V was shortened by 1 base and J by 10 bases, with 7 bases between the two germline ends. This CDR3 has 12 amino acids. Drawing the rest from reference TRBV11-2 and TRBJ2-2, the complete variable domain is EAGVAQSPRYKIIEKRQSVAFWCNPISGHATLYWYQQILGQGPKLLIQFQNNGVVDDSQLPKDRFSAERLKGVDSTLKIQPAKLEDSAVYLCASSLGEVELFFGEGSRLTVL.

The genes are TRBV6-5 and TRBJ1-1; 8 positions match TRBD1. In germline, CDR1 is MNHEY, CDR2 SVGAGI. The CDR3 totals 15 residues. With V trimmed by 6 bases and J by 3 bases, 9 bases remained unmatched. The CDR3 region has the DNA TGTGCCAGCAGCGGGAAGACAGGGGCCTACACTGAAGCTTTCTTT. The encoded protein is CASSGKTGAYTEAFF.

The V call is TRBV30, the J call TRBJ1-1; the D is unclear. CDR3 length: 14 residues. V was pared by 3 bases and J by 6 bases, with 17 bases between. CDR1 and CDR2 from the germline V gene are GTSNPN and SVGIG (reference sequence). The CDR3 nucleotides are TGTGCCTGGAGCCTAGGGTTGGAGGGTTCTGAAGCTTTCTTT. This codes for CAWSLGLEGSEAFF.

The rearrangement uses TRBV6-5 and TRBJ2-3; TRBD1 aligns across 8 bases. V gave up 2 bases and J gave up 1 base; unmatched junction bases: 2. The germline V gene has CDR1 MNHEY and CDR2 SVGAGI. The CDR3 is made up of 15 amino acids. The CDR3 nucleotides are TGTGCCAGCAGTTACGACAGGGGTGGCACAGATACGCAGTATTTT. Translation: CASSYDRGGTDTQYF.

The chain employs TRBV24-1 and TRBJ2-4; TRBD2 agrees at 8 bases. The CDR3 contains 14 residues. The trim removed 9 bases at V and 9 bases at J, leaving 12 bases unmatched. Germline values: CDR1 KGHDR, CDR2 SFDVKD. The CDR3 coding sequence is TGTGCCACCTCCGGGGGGGGATCGGGTGGCATTCAGTACTTC. It encodes CATSGGGSGGIQYF.

The V call is TRBV9, the J call TRBJ2-5, with TRBD2 matching over 10 bases. The CDR3 totals 15 residues. Germline CDR1 reads SGDLS; CDR2 reads YYNGEE. Trimming took 0 bases from V and 5 from J; bases not matched to a gene: 4. The CDR3 here is CASSVGLAGVETQYF. CDR3 DNA: TGTGCCAGCAGCGTAGGGCTAGCGGGAGTGGAGACCCAGTACTTC.

The sample holds many counts of this clone. The chain has TRBV10-3 and TRBJ1-2; 10 nucleotides agree with TRBD1. The V segment lost 8 bases and the J segment 2 bases; nucleotides outside the gene matches: 14. CDR1 is ENHRY, CDR2 SYGVKD, per germline. The CDR3 covers 17 residues. CDR3 sequence: CAIATGQGTPVNYGYTF. CDR3 nucleotides: TGTGCCATCGCGACGGGACAGGGGACACCTGTGAACTATGGCTACACCTTC.

This rearrangement joins TRBV29-1 to TRBJ2-6; D gene uncertain. Trimming pared 3 bases from V and 3 bases from J, leaving 6 bases between. Germline-derived CDR1 and CDR2 are SQVTM and ANQGSEA. The length of the CDR3 is 13 residues. As DNA, the CDR3 is TGCAGCGTTGACGTAGATGGGGCCAACGTCCTGACTTTC. Its protein product is CSVDVDGANVLTF.

The V gene is TRBV9, the J gene TRBJ1-2; 7 bases align to TRBD1. Germline-derived CDR1 and CDR2 are SGDLS and YYNGEE. J was trimmed by 4 bases and V by 5 bases; bases with no gene match: 17. This CDR3 has 17 amino acids. The DNA of the CDR3 is TGTGCCAGCAGAGCCCCCCCCTACGGGACAGTCTTCTATGGCTACACCTTC. Amino acid sequence: CASRAPPYGTVFYGYTF.

The chain employs TRBV4-3 and TRBJ1-1, with 10 positions matching TRBD1. V was clipped by 0 bases and J by 3 bases; unmatched bases: 4. The CDR3 length is 16 residues. CDR1 is LGHNA and CDR2 is YSLEER in the germline V gene. As DNA, the CDR3 is TGCGCCAGCAGCCAAGATGGGACAGGGGTGCACACTGAAGCTTTCTTT. Its protein is CASSQDGTGVHTEAFF.

This clone was counted once. The V gene is TRBV11-2, the J gene TRBJ2-7; maybe TRBD2 (6 bases). Germline V gives CDR1 SGHAT, CDR2 FQNNGV. Trimming took off 1 base at V and 7 bases at J, with 11 bases between the two ends. There are 13 residues in the CDR3. Here the CDR3 reads CASSLGSGREQYF. The CDR3 DNA is TGTGCCAGCAGCTTAGGCTCAGGGAGGGAGCAGTACTTC.

This chain links TRBV28 with TRBJ1-2, with TRBD1 identical over 9 bases. Trimming at V came to 6 bases and at J to 4 bases, leaving 6 bases not matched to a gene. This CDR3 has 14 residues. CDR1 MDHEN and CDR2 SYDVKM come from the germline V gene. CDR3 bases: TGTGCCAGCAGGCGGACAGGGGCGACCTATGGCTACACCTTC. Encoded protein: CASRRTGATYGYTF.

The chain couples TRBV4-1 to TRBJ2-7; 11 bases fit TRBD2. V trimming: 4 bases; J trimming: 4 bases; junction bases outside the gene matches: 9. The germline CDR1 and CDR2 sequences are MGHRA and YSYEKL. CDR3 size: 16 residues. This CDR3 is CASSPLTSGMTYEQYF. CDR3 DNA sequence: TGCGCCAGCAGCCCTCTGACTAGCGGGATGACTTACGAGCAGTACTTC.

The gene calls are TRBV6-6 and TRBJ2-7; maybe TRBD2 (5 bases). This CDR3 spans 17 amino acids. The V gene's germline CDR1 is MNHNY and CDR2 SVGAGI (reference sequence). V shed 5 bases and J shed 6 bases, with 26 bases lying between them. The CDR3 here is CASSQMTTTAGPIEQYV. In DNA form, the CDR3 reads TGTGCCAGCAGTCAGATGACTACTACGGCGGGCCCTATCGAGCAGTACGTC.

V is TRBV28 and J is TRBJ2-2; 7 bases fit TRBD2. With 3 bases clipped from V and 6 bases from J, the junction kept 10 bases outside the gene matches. The CDR3 runs 16 residues. Germline CDR1 and CDR2: MDHEN and SYDVKM. CDR3 bases: TGTGCCAGCAGTTTTGCCGGGACTAAGGAGGCCGGGGAGCTGTTTTTT. It specifies CASSFAGTKEAGELFF.

V gene TRBV18 combines with J gene TRBJ2-5; maybe TRBD1 (6 bases). CDR3 length: 14 amino acids. Deletions cut 6 bases from V and 2 bases from J, with 13 bases between. Looked up from germline, CDR1 is KGHSH and CDR2 is LQKENI. The chain's CDR3 is CASSPRDTQETQYF. DNA of the CDR3: TGTGCCAGCTCTCCCCGGGACACTCAAGAGACCCAGTACTTC.

The rearrangement uses TRBV9 and TRBJ1-1, with 10 nucleotides matching TRBD1. The CDR3 runs 17 residues. The V gene's germline CDR1 is SGDLS and CDR2 YYNGEE. V lost 0 bases to trimming and J lost 7 bases; unmatched junction nucleotides: 12. The CDR3 bases are TGTGCCAGCAGCGTAGCCCCCCGGACAGGGGGATTTGGTGAAGCTTTCTTT. As protein: CASSVAPRTGGFGEAFF.

CDR3: CASRKHRDRGLLNEQFF. The CDR3 bases are TGTGCCAGCAGGAAACACCGGGACAGGGGATTGTTGAATGAGCAGTTCTTC. The chain has TRBV28 and TRBJ2-1; TRBD1 agrees at 10 bases. Germline values: CDR1 MDHEN, CDR2 SYDVKM. After removal of 6 bases from V and 7 bases from J, the junction contained 15 bases not matched to a gene. The CDR3 extends over 17 amino acids.

The rearrangement links TRBV29-1 to TRBJ2-1; 11 bases align to TRBD2. Losses at the gene ends were 3 bases for V and 0 bases for J; bases not matched to a gene: 10. The germline gives CDR1 SQVTM, CDR2 ANQGSEA. The CDR3 runs to 18 residues. The CDR3 DNA reads TGCAGCGTTGAGGAGGGACTAGCGGACAGAAGCTCCTACAATGAGCAGTTCTTC. Residues: CSVEEGLADRSSYNEQFF.

This chain links TRBV6-5 with TRBJ1-3; D is perhaps TRBD1 (6 bases). The germline V gene has CDR1 MNHEY and CDR2 SVGAGI. Trimming stripped 5 bases from V and 0 bases from J, with 11 bases between. The CDR3 covers 15 residues. CDR3 sequence: CASSRQVISGNTIYF. Written as DNA, the CDR3 is TGTGCCAGCAGTCGACAGGTGATCTCTGGAAACACCATATATTTT.

This chain links TRBV7-6 with TRBJ1-6, with 7 bases aligning to TRBD1. This CDR3 has 14 residues. Germline values: CDR1 SGHVS, CDR2 FNYEAQ. Trimming removed 5 bases from V and 7 bases from J; junction bases left unmatched: 5. DNA of the CDR3: TGTGCCAGCAGCCCTCGGACAGGAAATTCACCCCTCCACTTT. This encodes CASSPRTGNSPLHF.

V gene TRBV5-1 combines with J gene TRBJ2-5; 12 nucleotides match TRBD2. Germline loops: CDR1 SGHRS, CDR2 YFSETQ. Trimming removed 3 bases from V and 0 bases from J; junction bases left unmatched: 3. This CDR3 has 16 amino acids. The CDR3 reads CASSWGLAGYQETQYF. The CDR3 DNA is TGCGCCAGCAGCTGGGGACTAGCGGGTTACCAAGAGACCCAGTACTTC.

CDR3 coding DNA: TGTGCCAGCAGCTTAAGCGGGAGGGCCGGTATCGGCGAGCAGTACTTC. Protein sequence: CASSLSGRAGIGEQYF. The rearrangement uses TRBV7-8 and TRBJ2-7; 10 bases are shared with TRBD2. From germline, CDR1 is SGHVS and CDR2 FQNEAQ. The CDR3 covers 16 residues. The V segment lost 2 bases and the J segment 6 bases; nucleotides outside the gene matches: 10.

V is TRBV11-2 and J is TRBJ1-6; TRBD1 agrees at 9 bases. J was trimmed by 7 bases and V by 8 bases; bases with no gene match: 12. Per germline, CDR1 SGHAT and CDR2 FQNNGV. The CDR3 loop spans 16 amino acids. The CDR3 DNA reads TGTGCCAGCGTACAATGGGGACAGGGAGAAAATTCACCCCTCCACTTT. Translation: CASVQWGQGENSPLHF. The variable domain in full, with the rest retrieved from reference TRBV11-2 and TRBJ1-6, is EAGVAQSPRYKIIEKRQSVAFWCNPISGHATLYWYQQILGQGPKLLIQFQNNGVVDDSQLPKDRFSAERLKGVDSTLKIQPAKLEDSAVYLCASVQWGQGENSPLHFGNGTRLTVT.

The chain couples TRBV3-1 (or the pseudogene TRBV3-2) to TRBJ2-2; D ambiguous. V shed 3 bases and J shed 7 bases, with 6 bases lying between them. Germline-derived CDR1 and CDR2 are LGHDT and YNNKEL (reference sequence). CDR3 length: 12 amino acids. CDR3: CASSQTFGELFF. The CDR3 bases are TGTGCCAGCAGCCAGACTTTCGGGGAGCTGTTTTTT.

The chain combines TRBV28 with TRBJ1-6, with TRBD1 identical over 8 bases. J lost 2 bases, V lost 5 bases, and 5 bases had no gene match. This CDR3 contains 16 residues. Germline CDR1 MDHEN, CDR2 SYDVKM. In DNA, the CDR3 is TGTGCCAGCAGTACAGGGGGTTCGACCTATAATTCACCCCTCCACTTT. It codes for CASSTGGSTYNSPLHF.

This clone has only a few counts. CDR3 amino acids: CASSDPGIVSPLHF. In DNA form, the CDR3 reads TGCGCCAGCAGTGACCCAGGGATCGTTTCACCCCTCCACTTT. The rearrangement joins TRBV10-2 to TRBJ1-6, with a tentative D call TRBD1 (5 bases). CDR1 WSHSY and CDR2 SAAADI come from the germline V gene. The CDR3 is 14 residues long. With 3 bases removed from V and 9 bases from J, the gap between germline ends came to 12 bases.

The rearrangement uses TRBV6-5 and TRBJ1-5; possible D gene TRBD1, 6 bases. V shed 6 bases and J shed 4 bases, with 16 bases lying between them. CDR3 length: 15 amino acids. CDR1 is MNHEY and CDR2 is SVGAGI in the germline V gene. CDR3 residues: CASRRTVSANQPQHF. CDR3 nucleotide sequence: TGTGCCAGCAGACGGACAGTGTCCGCAAATCAGCCCCAGCATTTT.

This chain joins TRBV19 and TRBJ2-1; tentative D call: TRBD1 (5 bases). The CDR3 length is 16 residues. Per germline, CDR1 LNHDA and CDR2 SQIVND (reference sequence). V was pared by 6 bases and J by 7 bases, with 22 bases between. This CDR3 is CASRDDRNSLGNEQFF. The CDR3 nucleotides are TGTGCCAGTAGGGATGACAGAAACTCCCTCGGGAATGAGCAGTTCTTC.

The chain uses TRBV19 and TRBJ1-5, with TRBD1 matching over 9 bases. The CDR3 contains 16 residues. With V trimmed by 3 bases and J by 4 bases, 7 bases remained unmatched. From germline, CDR1 is LNHDA and CDR2 SQIVND (reference sequence). For the CDR3, the DNA is TGTGCCAGTAGTATTTTCTTGGGACAGGGAAATCAGCCCCAGCATTTT. Translating it yields CASSIFLGQGNQPQHF.